The T cell receptor (beta chain) under discussion was sequenced for a study of T cells after yellow fever vaccination (dated by TCRdb to about 2019). With respect to the entire study: The SMART-Seq v4 Ultra Low Input RNA kit was used to prepare libraries from fractions with low cell numbers. Blood was collected at multiple timepoints before and after primary and secondary immunization, and bulk PBMC replicates and cell subsets were isolated. Two healthy male donors, one aged 18 to 30 and one aged 30 to 40 years, made up the cohort. To follow T-cell clones before and after primary and booster YFV17D yellow fever vaccination, bulk TCR alpha and beta repertoires were sequenced over time.

This clonotype was counted only a few times. Its antigen specificity is not known. Base qualities are not recorded, but no much larger clone differs from it by a single base. At the junction V is shortened by 2 bases and J by 5 bases, with 8 bases in between. From the cysteine through the phenylalanine, the CDR3 covers 13 amino acids. Kept here is only the CDR3 DNA, which spans 39 bases and is read in frame from base 1. Per the germline V gene, MNHEY is the CDR1 and SVGAGI is the CDR2. Sequencing used an Illumina NovaSeq 6000. TCR cDNA was synthesized by 5'RACE template switching, through which a universal primer site and unique molecular identifiers were introduced. Priming for cDNA synthesis came from both the TCR alpha and TCR beta constant segments. Library amplification involved two PCR steps, and the second step added sample barcodes and sequencing adapters. Sequencing of libraries was performed on Illumina HiSeq 2500 (2x100 bp) or NovaSeq (2x150 bp). Per the source publication's procedure: MIGEC was used to demultiplex reads and collapse the reads into UMI consensus sequences, and MiXCR was used for V(D)J alignment. Clonotypes responding to the vaccine were identified with edgeR on replicate PBMC samples, with the criteria of FDR below 0.01 and a log2 fold change above 5 up to day 15. CD4 or CD8 identity was assigned to each bulk clonotype according to whether the clonotype was present at higher abundance in the sequenced CD4 repertoire or the sequenced CD8 repertoire. TCRdb took the public reads, trimmed them with fastp at Q25, ran MiXCR for clone calling and kept in-frame beta chains. Here each entry gathers all rows of one CDR3 protein and keeps the most common genes and DNA. TCRdb assigned the V and J calls; the authors' analysis was not used. The sample table shows about 260,000 distinct CDR3 sequences, and roughly 4.8% are seen once. The ten biggest clones cover roughly 3.4% of the sample.

According to the study, the label for this sample's treatment or condition signals: live attenuated yellow fever vaccine strain. A standard Ficoll-Paque protocol was used to isolate PBMCs from peripheral blood. CD4 and CD8 T-cell fractions were isolated with Dynabeads CD4 and CD8 positive selection kits. RNA was extracted with TriZol from bulk PBMCs, CD4 and CD8 fractions, and dextramer-positive and dextramer-negative fractions. On the study overall, not on this receptor specifically: Compared with the primary T-cell response, the secondary T-cell response was faster but weaker, reaching its peak on day 5 rather than on day 15. A small share of clonotypes was detected in both CD4 and CD8 compartments, with the overlap likely arising from convergent recombination. The study included only a couple of donors, which limits how far the findings can be generalized. Computational filtering was required because FACS-sorted repertoires could contain abundant contaminating clonotypes from the bulk population. Most clones expanded after primary vaccination were re-detected after the booster (almost 98% of CD4 and around nine tenths of CD8), suggesting broad memory maintenance.

The input for sequencing was CD4+ T cells sorted from PBMCs, taken on the day of the yellow fever booster vaccination. This receptor was obtained from a man aged 18 to 35 who received the YFV17D yellow fever vaccine. The chain joins TRBV6-5 to TRBJ2-3, with the D gene not confidently named. The CDR3 reads CASSYRAGDTQYF. The sequenced DNA is TGTGCCAGCAGTTACAGGGCCGGAGATACGCAGTATTTT.